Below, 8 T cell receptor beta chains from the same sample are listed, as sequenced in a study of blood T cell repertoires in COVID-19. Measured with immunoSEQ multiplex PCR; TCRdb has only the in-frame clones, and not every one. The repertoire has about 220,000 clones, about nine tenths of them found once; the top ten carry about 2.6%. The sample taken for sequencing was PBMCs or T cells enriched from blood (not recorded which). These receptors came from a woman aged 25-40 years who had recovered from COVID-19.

The CDR3 region has the DNA TGCGCCAGCAGCCGAGAAACTCACAGGGAAAACTATGGCTACACCTTC. Its protein is CASSRETHRENYGYTF. V gene TRBV4-1 combines with J gene TRBJ1-2; D may be TRBD1 (6 bases). The germline V and J ends were trimmed by 4 bases and 2 bases, with 17 bases remaining between them. The CDR3 runs to 16 residues. CDR1 is MGHRA and CDR2 is YSYEKL in the germline V gene.

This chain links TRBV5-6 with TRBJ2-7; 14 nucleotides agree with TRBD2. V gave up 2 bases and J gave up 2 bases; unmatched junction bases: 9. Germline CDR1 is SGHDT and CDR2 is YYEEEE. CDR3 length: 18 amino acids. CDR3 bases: TGTGCCAGCAGCTTCGGAGGGGGACTAGCGGGGGTCCCCTACGAGCAGTACTTC. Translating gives CASSFGGGLAGVPYEQYF.

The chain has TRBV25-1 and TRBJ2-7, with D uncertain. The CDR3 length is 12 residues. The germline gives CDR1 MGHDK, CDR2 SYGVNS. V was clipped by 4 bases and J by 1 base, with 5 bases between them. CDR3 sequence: CASSAGSYEQYF. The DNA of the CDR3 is TGTGCCAGCAGTGCGGGTTCCTACGAGCAGTACTTC.

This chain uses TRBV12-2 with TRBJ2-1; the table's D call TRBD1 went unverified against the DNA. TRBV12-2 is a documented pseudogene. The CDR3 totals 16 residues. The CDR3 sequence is CASRSTQPSSYNEQFF. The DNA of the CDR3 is TGTGCAAGTCGCTCCACACAGCCGAGCTCCTACAATGAGCAGTTCTTC.

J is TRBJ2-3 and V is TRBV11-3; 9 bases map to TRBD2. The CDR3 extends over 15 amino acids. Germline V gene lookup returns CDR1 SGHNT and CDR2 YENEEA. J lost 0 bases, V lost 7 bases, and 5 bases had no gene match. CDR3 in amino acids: CASTAGGESTDTQYF. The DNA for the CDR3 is TGTGCCAGCACCGCGGGGGGGGAGAGCACAGATACGCAGTATTTT.

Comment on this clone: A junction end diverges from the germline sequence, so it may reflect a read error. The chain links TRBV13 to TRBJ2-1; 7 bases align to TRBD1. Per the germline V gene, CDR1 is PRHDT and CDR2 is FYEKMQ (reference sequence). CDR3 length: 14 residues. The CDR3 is CASSLGTVHNEQFF. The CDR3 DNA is TGTGCCAGCAGCCTAGGGACAGTACACAATGAGCAGTTCTTC.

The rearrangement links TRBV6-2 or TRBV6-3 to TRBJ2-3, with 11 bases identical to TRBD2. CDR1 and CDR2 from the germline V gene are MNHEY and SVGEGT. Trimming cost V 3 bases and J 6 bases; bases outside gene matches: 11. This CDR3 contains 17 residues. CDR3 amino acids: CASSYRNFLAGGDTQYF. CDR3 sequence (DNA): TGTGCCAGCAGTTATAGGAACTTTCTAGCGGGGGGTGATACGCAGTATTTT.

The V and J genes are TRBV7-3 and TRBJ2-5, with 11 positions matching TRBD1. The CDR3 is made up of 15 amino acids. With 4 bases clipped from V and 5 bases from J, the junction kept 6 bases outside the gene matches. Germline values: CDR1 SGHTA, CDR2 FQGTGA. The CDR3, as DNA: TGTGCCAGCAGCTCCCGGACAGGGGGCGAGGAGACCCAGTACTTC. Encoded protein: CASSSRTGGEETQYF.